This T cell receptor (beta chain) was captured by sequencing in a study of T cell repertoires in cytomegalovirus infection. For the study at large: Through public TCR beta signatures, both CMV infection and matching HLA type were indicated. General study results and limits: Cumulated frequencies of public TCR beta families served to identify carriers of CMV plus the relevant HLA.

From the reads, TCRdb called clonotypes with MiXCR, one entry per CDR3 protein. The top ten clones hold approximately 25% of a sample with some 180,000 distinct CDR3 sequences, roughly 15% of them seen once. Germline trimming cut 6 bases from V and 4 bases from J; bases unmatched to any gene: 5. The CDR3 is 14 amino acids. CDR1 PRHDT and CDR2 FYEKMQ come from the germline V gene (reference sequence). This clonotype was observed a few times. The antigen is undetermined. This chain connects TRBV13 to TRBJ2-1; TRBD2 agrees at 8 bases. Sequencing was performed on CD8+ T cells from PBMCs. The receptor was isolated from a human donor in good health (CMV status not recorded). Some clones in this sample may be carry-over from other donors' samples. CDR3 coding DNA: TGTGCCAGCAGTTTTAGCGGGGTTTACAATGAGCAGTTCTTC. Its translation is CASSFSGVYNEQFF.